This entry lists 13 T cell receptor beta chains sequenced from one sample in a study of cytomegalovirus exposure and HLA in healthy donors. This PCR relied on a set of 60 Vbeta primers and 13 Jbeta primers. TCRdb keeps only in-frame clones here, not all; method: immunoSEQ multiplex PCR. The table has some 150,000 clones, roughly 83% seen once. The sequenced sample was PBMCs. The receptors were sampled from a human donor in good health.

The count of this clone is one. The chain joins TRBV15 to TRBJ2-1; 9 nucleotides agree with TRBD2. The CDR3 has 17 residues. Unmatched junction bases numbered 11, after V lost 0 bases and J lost 8 bases. Germline CDR1 reads LNHNV; CDR2 reads YYDKDF (reference sequence). CDR3 loop: CATSRDPLSGSIDEQFF. The CDR3 DNA sequence: TGTGCCACCAGCAGAGATCCCCTTAGCGGGAGTATAGATGAGCAGTTCTTC.

In this sample, this clone turned up once. This chain connects TRBV18 to TRBJ2-3, with D perhaps TRBD2 (5 bases). Germline CDR1 and CDR2: KGHSH and LQKENI. Deletions cut 6 bases from V and 6 bases from J, with 10 bases between. There are 12 residues in the CDR3. CDR3 amino acids: CASSRSGDTQYF. CDR3 nucleotides: TGTGCCAGCTCTCGATCGGGGGATACGCAGTATTTT.

The V gene is TRBV6-1, the J gene TRBJ1-1, with a possible D match to TRBD1 (5 bases). This CDR3 has 10 amino acids. Between the trimmed V and J ends, which lost 4 bases and 11 bases, there was a span of 8 bases. Germline V lookup: CDR1 MNHNS, CDR2 SASEGT. The CDR3 DNA reads as TGTGCCAGCAGTGCACGACAGGCTTTCTTT. Translating gives CASSARQAFF.

This clone was observed a handful of times. This chain connects TRBV5-6 to TRBJ1-4; D unresolved. V was pared by 2 bases and J by 3 bases, with 14 bases between. The CDR3 is 16 amino acids. The germline V gene has CDR1 SGHDT and CDR2 YYEEEE. CDR3 loop: CASSFLQQTSNEKLFF. CDR3 coding DNA: TGTGCCAGCAGCTTCCTACAGCAGACCTCTAATGAAAAACTGTTTTTT.

This clone has only one observation. The rearrangement joins TRBV5-6 to TRBJ1-5, with unresolved D. Germline CDR1 and CDR2: SGHDT and YYEEEE. The CDR3 loop spans 12 amino acids. V dropped 4 bases and J dropped 4 bases, with 6 bases sitting between them. CDR3 amino acids: CASSGLNQPQHF. The DNA of the CDR3 is TGTGCCAGCAGCGGGCTTAATCAGCCCCAGCATTTT.

The V gene is TRBV7-9, the J gene TRBJ1-1; 11 nucleotides align to TRBD1. The V segment lost 3 bases and the J segment 4 bases; nucleotides outside the gene matches: 4. This CDR3 region has 15 residues. Germline CDR1 and CDR2: SEHNR and FQNEAQ (reference sequence). This chain's CDR3 is CASSFGQGAVTEAFF. The CDR3, as DNA: TGTGCCAGCAGCTTCGGACAGGGGGCGGTCACTGAAGCTTTCTTT.

This chain links TRBV15 with TRBJ2-1; D is uncertain. V was shortened by 3 bases and J by 6 bases, with 3 bases between the two germline ends. CDR3 size: 11 residues. In germline, CDR1 is LNHNV, CDR2 YYDKDF (reference sequence). The CDR3 loop is CATSSLNEQFF. The CDR3 DNA sequence: TGTGCCACCAGCAGCCTCAATGAGCAGTTCTTC. Drawing the rest from reference TRBV15 and TRBJ2-1, the complete variable domain is DAMVIQNPRYQVTQFGKPVTLSCSQTLNHNVMYWYQQKSSQAPKLLFHYYDKDFNNEADTPDNFQSRRPNTSFCFLDIRSPGLGDTAMYLCATSSLNEQFFGPGTRLTVL.

V usage is TRBV4-2 and J usage is TRBJ1-5; D possibly corresponds to TRBD1 (5 bases). The V and J ends lost 0 bases and 5 bases respectively, with 11 bases between them. The length of the CDR3 is 15 residues. In germline, CDR1 is LGHNA, CDR2 YNFKEQ. This CDR3 is CASSQEYRRDQPQHF. The DNA for the CDR3 is TGTGCCAGCAGCCAAGAATACAGGCGAGATCAGCCCCAGCATTTT.

The genes are TRBV28 and TRBJ2-3; 11 bases align to TRBD1. CDR3 length: 13 amino acids. Losses at the gene ends were 11 bases for V and 4 bases for J; bases not matched to a gene: 5. Looked up from germline, CDR1 is MDHEN and CDR2 is SYDVKM. DNA for the CDR3: TGTGCCGGCCGGGACAGGGGGTCAGATACGCAGTATTTT. The encoded protein is CAGRDRGSDTQYF.

The chain is built from TRBV6-5 and TRBJ2-5; 12 bases align to TRBD2. The DNA end lines up better with TRBJ2-7; the J call may be wrong. Germline assignment: CDR1 MNHEY and CDR2 SVGAGI. The CDR3 length is 16 residues. The DNA for the CDR3 is TGTGCCAGCAGTTCCATGGGACTAGCGGGCGTTCGCGAGCAGTACTTC. Amino acid sequence: CASSSMGLAGVREQYF.

This clone was observed a single time. The V and J genes are TRBV10-3 and TRBJ1-5; TRBD1 matches at 7 bases. This CDR3 contains 15 residues. Germline V gene sequence: CDR1 ENHRY, CDR2 SYGVKD. The trim removed 6 bases at V and 4 bases at J, leaving 9 bases unmatched. The CDR3 sequence is CAISDFDRENQPQHF. The DNA for the CDR3 is TGTGCCATCAGCGATTTCGACAGGGAAAATCAGCCCCAGCATTTT.

The V gene is TRBV5-1, the J gene TRBJ1-4; D call uncertain. With 5 bases removed from V and 5 bases from J, the gap between germline ends came to 22 bases. The germline V gene encodes CDR1 SGHRS and CDR2 YFSETQ. This CDR3 comprises 17 residues. The CDR3 DNA is TGCGCCAGCAGTCAGGAACCAACTCAACGCGACAATGAAAAACTGTTTTTT. This gives the protein CASSQEPTQRDNEKLFF.

The V and J genes are TRBV30 and TRBJ2-5; possible D gene TRBD2, 5 bases. Germline-derived CDR1 and CDR2 are GTSNPN and SVGIG (reference sequence). The CDR3 has 14 amino acids. The germline V and J ends were trimmed by 2 bases and 1 base, with 11 bases remaining between them. This CDR3 is CAWSTTGSQETQYF. The CDR3 bases are TGTGCCTGGAGTACAACGGGGAGCCAAGAGACCCAGTACTTC.